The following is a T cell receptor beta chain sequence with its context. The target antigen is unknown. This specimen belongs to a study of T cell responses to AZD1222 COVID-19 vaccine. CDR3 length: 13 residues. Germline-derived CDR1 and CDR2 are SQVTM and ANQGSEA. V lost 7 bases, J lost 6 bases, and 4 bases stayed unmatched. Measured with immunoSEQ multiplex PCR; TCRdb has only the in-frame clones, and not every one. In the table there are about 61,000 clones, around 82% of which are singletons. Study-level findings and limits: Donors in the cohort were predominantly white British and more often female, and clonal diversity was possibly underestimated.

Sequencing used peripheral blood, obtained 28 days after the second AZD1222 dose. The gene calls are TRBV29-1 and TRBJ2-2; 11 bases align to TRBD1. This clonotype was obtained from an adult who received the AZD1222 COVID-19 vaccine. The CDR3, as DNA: TGCAGCGCGGGACAGGGGGTATCCGGGGAGCTGTTTTTT. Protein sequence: CSAGQGVSGELFF.